The table lists the clone carrying this TCR beta chain with a few counts. This table comes from immunoSEQ multiplex PCR, and its TCRdb copy is limited to in-frame clones, with some not included. Found here are tens of thousands of clones, 85% of them singletons; the top ten hold approximately 11%. The sample is drawn from a study of blood T cell repertoires in COVID-19. The CDR3 runs 16 residues. V shed 1 base and J shed 0 bases, with 13 bases lying between them. CDR1 is SGHDN and CDR2 is FVKESK in the germline V gene. The material sequenced was peripheral blood. This chain connects TRBV14 to TRBJ2-7; D remains ambiguous. This clonotype was obtained from a human donor in a cohort sampled during active COVID-19. The CDR3 bases are TGTGCCAGCAGCCAAGGAAGCCGACGGAGCTCCTACGAGCAGTACTTC. Translated, it gives CASSQGSRRSSYEQYF.